A single T cell receptor (beta chain) is shown here with its context. Time point defined: newly diagnosed GD, antithyroid drugs for less than 3 months. With RNA extracted from PBMCs as input, the TCR library was made. Investigators report Graves' disease was diagnosed under American Thyroid Association guidelines. The sample comes from a study of regulatory T cells in long-lasting Graves disease. For TCR beta, libraries came from iRepertoire HTBI primers and Arm-PCR of CDR3 regions. MiXCR was run by TCRdb on the multiplex PCR reads, yielding one entry per CDR3 protein. Of fewer than 500,000 distinct CDR3 sequences detected, around 15% appear once; the ten largest clones hold about 12%. The germline CDR1 and CDR2 sequences are SGHTS and YDEGEE. This CDR3 has 10 amino acids. Deletions cut 7 bases from V and 8 bases from J, with 9 bases between. The same sample was also studied in work on T cells in Graves' hyperthyroidism and ophthalmopathy. That paper states: Most thyroid clonotypes that were expanded above 0.001 also turned up in blood.

The TCR sequence derives from a man aged 35-49 years with Graves disease. This sequence joins TRBV5-8 and TRBJ1-2; no clear D gene. The sequenced sample was peripheral blood mononuclear cells (PBMCs), obtained at new diagnosis, from a patient treated with antithyroid drugs. The CDR3 loop reads CASAERGYTF. DNA for the CDR3: TGTGCCAGCGCAGAGCGCGGCTACACCTTC.